The text below deals with one T cell receptor (beta chain). The source of the sample is a study of blood T cell repertoires in COVID-19. The length of the CDR3 is 15 residues. Germline V gene data show CDR1 as LNHDA and CDR2 as SQIVND (reference sequence). V gave up 4 bases and J gave up 10 bases; unmatched junction bases: 12. The repertoire was sequenced with immunoSEQ multiplex PCR; TCRdb's copy has only in-frame clones and lacks some. The sample shows a few hundred thousand clones, nearly 90% of them seen only once. Cohort placement rested on clinical history that participants reported themselves. Exposed participants encountered a COVID-19 case during the 2 weeks preceding study entry.

The receptor was isolated from a young man who had been exposed to COVID-19. Source material: PBMCs or T cells enriched from blood (not recorded which). The V call is TRBV19, the J call TRBJ2-1; TRBD2 agrees at 8 bases. The CDR3 is CASSTVSGVIREQFF. The CDR3 DNA follows: TGTGCCAGTAGTACGGTTAGCGGGGTAATACGGGAGCAGTTCTTC.